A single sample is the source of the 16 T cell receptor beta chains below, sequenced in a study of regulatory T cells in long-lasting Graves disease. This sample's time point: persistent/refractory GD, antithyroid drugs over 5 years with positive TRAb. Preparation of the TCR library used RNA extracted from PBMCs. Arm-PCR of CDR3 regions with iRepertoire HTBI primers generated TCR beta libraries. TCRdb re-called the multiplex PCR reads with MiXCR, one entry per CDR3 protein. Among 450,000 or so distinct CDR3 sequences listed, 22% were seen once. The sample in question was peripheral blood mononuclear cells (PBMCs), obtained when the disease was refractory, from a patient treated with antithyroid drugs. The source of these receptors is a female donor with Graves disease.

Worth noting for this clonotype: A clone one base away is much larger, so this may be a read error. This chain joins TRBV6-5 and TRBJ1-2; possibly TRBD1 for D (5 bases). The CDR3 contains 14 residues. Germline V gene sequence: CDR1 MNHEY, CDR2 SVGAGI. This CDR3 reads CASRSSGRAYGYAF. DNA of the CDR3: TGTGCCAGCAGATCCTCGGGACGGGCCTATGGCTACGCCTTC.

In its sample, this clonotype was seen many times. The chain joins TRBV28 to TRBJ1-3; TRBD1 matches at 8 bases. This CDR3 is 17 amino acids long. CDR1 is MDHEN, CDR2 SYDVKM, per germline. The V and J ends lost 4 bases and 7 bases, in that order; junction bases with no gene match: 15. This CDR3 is CASSSSRQGARANTIYF. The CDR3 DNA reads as TGTGCCAGCAGTTCCTCTCGGCAGGGGGCAAGGGCGAACACCATATATTTT.

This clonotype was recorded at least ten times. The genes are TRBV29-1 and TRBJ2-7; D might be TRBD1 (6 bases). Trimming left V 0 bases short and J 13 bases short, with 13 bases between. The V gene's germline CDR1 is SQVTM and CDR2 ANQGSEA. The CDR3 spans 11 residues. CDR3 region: CSVEDRQGQYF. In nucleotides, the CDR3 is TGCAGCGTTGAAGATAGGCAGGGGCAATACTTC.

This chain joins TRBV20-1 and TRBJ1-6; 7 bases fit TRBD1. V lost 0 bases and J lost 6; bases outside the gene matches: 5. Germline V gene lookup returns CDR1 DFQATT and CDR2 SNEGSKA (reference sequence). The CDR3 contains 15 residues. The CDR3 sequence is CSARDFQGGNSPLHF. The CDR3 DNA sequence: TGCAGTGCTAGAGATTTCCAGGGGGGTAATTCACCCCTCCACTTT.

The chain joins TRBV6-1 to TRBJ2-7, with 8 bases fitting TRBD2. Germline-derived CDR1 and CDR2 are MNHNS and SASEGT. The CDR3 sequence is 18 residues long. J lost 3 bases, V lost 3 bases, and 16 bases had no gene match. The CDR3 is CASSDKDGAGASDYEQYF. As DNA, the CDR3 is TGTGCCAGCAGTGATAAAGACGGAGCGGGAGCTTCTGACTACGAGCAGTACTTC.

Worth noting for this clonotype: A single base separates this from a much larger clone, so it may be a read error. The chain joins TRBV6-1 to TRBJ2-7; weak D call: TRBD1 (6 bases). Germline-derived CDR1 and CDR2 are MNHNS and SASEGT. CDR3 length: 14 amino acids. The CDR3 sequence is CASSEVGDNYEQCF. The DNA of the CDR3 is TGTGCCAGCAGTGAAGTAGGGGACAACTACGAGCAGTGCTTC.

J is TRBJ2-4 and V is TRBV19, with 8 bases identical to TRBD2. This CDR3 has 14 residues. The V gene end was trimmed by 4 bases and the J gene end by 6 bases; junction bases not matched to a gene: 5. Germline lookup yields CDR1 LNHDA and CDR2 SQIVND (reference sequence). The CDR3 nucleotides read TGTGCCAGTAGTACCCCCGGGGGGGGAAACATTCAGTACTTC. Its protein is CASSTPGGGNIQYF.

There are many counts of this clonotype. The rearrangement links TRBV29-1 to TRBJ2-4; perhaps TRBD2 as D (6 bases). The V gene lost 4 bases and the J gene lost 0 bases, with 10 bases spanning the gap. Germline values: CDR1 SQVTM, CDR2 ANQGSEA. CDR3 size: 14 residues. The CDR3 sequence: CSVVVGLAKNIQYF. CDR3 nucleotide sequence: TGCAGCGTTGTTGTGGGACTAGCCAAAAACATTCAGTACTTC.

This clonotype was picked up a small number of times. CDR3 sequence (DNA): TGTGCCAGCAGCTTGTTGGGGACAGGGGAAGAAAAACTGTTTTTT. Translating it yields CASSLLGTGEEKLFF. This chain connects TRBV5-6 to TRBJ1-4, with 10 bases aligning to TRBD1. The length of the CDR3 is 15 residues. CDR1 is SGHDT and CDR2 is YYEEEE in the germline V gene. V lost 1 base to trimming and J lost 8 bases; unmatched junction nucleotides: 5.

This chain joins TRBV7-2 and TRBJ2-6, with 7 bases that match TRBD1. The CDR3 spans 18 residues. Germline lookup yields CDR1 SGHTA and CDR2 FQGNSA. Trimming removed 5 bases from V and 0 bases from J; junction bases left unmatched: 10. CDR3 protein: CASSQTGSKSSGANVLTF. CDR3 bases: TGTGCCAGCAGCCAGACAGGGTCGAAGAGCTCTGGGGCCAACGTCCTGACTTTC.

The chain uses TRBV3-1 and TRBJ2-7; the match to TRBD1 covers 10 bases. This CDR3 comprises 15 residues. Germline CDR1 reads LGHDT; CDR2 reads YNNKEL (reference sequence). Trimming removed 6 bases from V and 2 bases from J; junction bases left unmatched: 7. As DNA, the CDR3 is TGTGCCAGCAGTGTCCCGGACAGGGGGACCTACGAGCAGTACTTC. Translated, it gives CASSVPDRGTYEQYF.

In DNA form, the CDR3 reads TGCGCCAGCAGCCAAGATGCCGGTAGCAATCAGCCCCAGCATTTT. Translated: CASSQDAGSNQPQHF. This chain connects TRBV4-1 to TRBJ1-5; D gene unclear. The V gene's germline CDR1 is MGHRA and CDR2 YSYEKL. The V gene lost 0 bases and the J gene lost 0 bases, with 6 bases spanning the gap. The CDR3 is made up of 15 amino acids.

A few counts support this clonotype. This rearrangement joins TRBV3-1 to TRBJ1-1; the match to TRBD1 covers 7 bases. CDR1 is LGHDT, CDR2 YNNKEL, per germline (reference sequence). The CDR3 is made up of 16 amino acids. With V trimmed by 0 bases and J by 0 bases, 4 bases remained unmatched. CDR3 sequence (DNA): TGTGCCAGCAGCCAAGATAAGGGGACAGTGAACACTGAAGCTTTCTTT. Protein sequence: CASSQDKGTVNTEAFF.

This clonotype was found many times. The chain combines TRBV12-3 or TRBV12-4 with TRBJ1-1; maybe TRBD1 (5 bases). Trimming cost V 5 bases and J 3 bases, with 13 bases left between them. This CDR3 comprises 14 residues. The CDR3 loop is CASSPRGGDTEAFF. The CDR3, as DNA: TGTGCCAGCAGTCCCCGGGGAGGGGACACTGAAGCTTTCTTT.

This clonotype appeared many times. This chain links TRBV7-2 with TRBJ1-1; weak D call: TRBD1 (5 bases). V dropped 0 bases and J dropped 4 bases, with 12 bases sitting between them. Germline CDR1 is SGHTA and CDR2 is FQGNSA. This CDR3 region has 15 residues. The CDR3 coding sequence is TGTGCCAGCAGCTTAGCGGCTGTGGGGGGCACTGAAGCTTTCTTT. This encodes CASSLAAVGGTEAFF. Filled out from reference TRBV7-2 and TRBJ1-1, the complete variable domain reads GAGVSQSPSNKVTEKGKDVELRCDPISGHTALYWYRQSLGQGLEFLIYFQGNSAPDKSGLPSDRFSAERTGGSVSTLTIQRTQQEDSAVYLCASSLAAVGGTEAFFGQGTRLTVV.

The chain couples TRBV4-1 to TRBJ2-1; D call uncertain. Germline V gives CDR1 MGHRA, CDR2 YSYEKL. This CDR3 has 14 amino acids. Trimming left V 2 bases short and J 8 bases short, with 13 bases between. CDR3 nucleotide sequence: TGCGCCAGCAGCCAACCCCTCTTAAAGGATGAGCAGTTCTTC. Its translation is CASSQPLLKDEQFF.